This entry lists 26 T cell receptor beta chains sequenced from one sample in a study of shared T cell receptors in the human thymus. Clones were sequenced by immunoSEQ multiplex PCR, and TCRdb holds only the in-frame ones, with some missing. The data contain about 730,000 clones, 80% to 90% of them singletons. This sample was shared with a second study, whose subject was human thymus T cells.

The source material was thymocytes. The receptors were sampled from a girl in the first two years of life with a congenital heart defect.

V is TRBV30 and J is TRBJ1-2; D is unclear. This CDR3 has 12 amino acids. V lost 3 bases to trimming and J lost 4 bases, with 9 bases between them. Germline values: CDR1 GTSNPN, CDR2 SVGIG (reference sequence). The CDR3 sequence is CAWRTQLYGYTF. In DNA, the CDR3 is TGTGCCTGGAGGACACAGCTCTATGGCTACACCTTC.

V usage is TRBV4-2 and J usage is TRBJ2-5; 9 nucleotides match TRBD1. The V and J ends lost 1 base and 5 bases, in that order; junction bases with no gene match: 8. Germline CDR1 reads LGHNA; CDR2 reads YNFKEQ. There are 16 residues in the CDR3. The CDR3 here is CASSQAGQGTRETQYF. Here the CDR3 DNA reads TGTGCCAGCAGCCAAGCGGGACAGGGCACGAGGGAGACCCAGTACTTC.

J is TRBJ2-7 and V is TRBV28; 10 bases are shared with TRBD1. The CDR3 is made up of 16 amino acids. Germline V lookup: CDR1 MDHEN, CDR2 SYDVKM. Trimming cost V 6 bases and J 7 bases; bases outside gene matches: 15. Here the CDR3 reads CASSTNKRQGQGEQYF. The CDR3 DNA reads TGTGCCAGCAGCACTAACAAGAGACAGGGACAGGGGGAGCAGTACTTC.

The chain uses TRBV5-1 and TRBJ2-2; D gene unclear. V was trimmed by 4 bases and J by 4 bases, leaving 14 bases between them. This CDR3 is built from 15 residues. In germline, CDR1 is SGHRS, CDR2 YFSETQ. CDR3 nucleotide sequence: TGCGCCAGCAGCCCAAAAGCTGCCCTCACCGGGGAGCTGTTTTTT. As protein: CASSPKAALTGELFF.

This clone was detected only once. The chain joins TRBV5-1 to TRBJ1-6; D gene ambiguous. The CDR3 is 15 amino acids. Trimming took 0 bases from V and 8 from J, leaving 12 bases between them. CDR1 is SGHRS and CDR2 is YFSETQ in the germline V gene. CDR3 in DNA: TGCGCCAGCAGCTTGGCTGGGCAGGCCTATTCACCCCTCCACTTT. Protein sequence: CASSLAGQAYSPLHF.

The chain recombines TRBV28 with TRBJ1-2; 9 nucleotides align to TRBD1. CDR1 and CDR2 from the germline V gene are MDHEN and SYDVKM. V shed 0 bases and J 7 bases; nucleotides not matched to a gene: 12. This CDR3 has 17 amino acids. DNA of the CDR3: TGTGCCAGCAGTTTATGTGAGACAGGGGGAGAAGAGGCTGGCTACACCTTC. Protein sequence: CASSLCETGGEEAGYTF.

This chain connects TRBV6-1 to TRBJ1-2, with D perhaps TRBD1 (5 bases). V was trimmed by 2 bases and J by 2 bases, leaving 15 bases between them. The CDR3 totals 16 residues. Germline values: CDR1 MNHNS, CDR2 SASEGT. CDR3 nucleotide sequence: TGTGCCAGCAGTGAAAGGCCCGTCAGGGTCAACTATGGCTACACCTTC. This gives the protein CASSERPVRVNYGYTF.

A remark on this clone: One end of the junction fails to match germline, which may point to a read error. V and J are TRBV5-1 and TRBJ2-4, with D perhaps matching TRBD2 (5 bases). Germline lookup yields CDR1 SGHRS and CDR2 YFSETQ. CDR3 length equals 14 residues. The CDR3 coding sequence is TGCGCCAGCAGCACCCATCCGGGGTTGATAAGACTACACTTC. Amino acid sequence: CASSTHPGLIRLHF.

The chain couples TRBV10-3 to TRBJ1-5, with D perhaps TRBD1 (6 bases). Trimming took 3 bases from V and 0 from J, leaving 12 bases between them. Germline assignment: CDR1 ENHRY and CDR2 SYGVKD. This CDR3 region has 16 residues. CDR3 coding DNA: TGTGCCATCAGTGAAGGGGGGGAGGATAGCAATCAGCCCCAGCATTTT. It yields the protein CAISEGGEDSNQPQHF.

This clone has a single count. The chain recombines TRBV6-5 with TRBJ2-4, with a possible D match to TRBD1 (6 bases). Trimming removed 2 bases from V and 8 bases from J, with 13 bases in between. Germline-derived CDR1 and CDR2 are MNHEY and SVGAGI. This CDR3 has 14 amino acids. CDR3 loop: CASSYGGEGDIQYF. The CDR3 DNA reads TGTGCCAGCAGTTACGGGGGCGAGGGAGACATTCAGTACTTC.

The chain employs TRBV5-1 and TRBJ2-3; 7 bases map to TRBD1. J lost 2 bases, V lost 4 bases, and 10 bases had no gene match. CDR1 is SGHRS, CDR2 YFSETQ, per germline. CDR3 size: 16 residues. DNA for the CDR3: TGCGCCAGCAGCCCGGGACAGCCTACCGACACAGATACGCAGTATTTT. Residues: CASSPGQPTDTDTQYF. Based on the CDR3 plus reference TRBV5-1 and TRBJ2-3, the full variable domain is KAGVTQTPRYLIKTRGQQVTLSCSPISGHRSVSWYQQTPGQGLQFLFEYFSETQRNKGNFPGRFSGRQFSNSRSEMNVSTLELGDSALYLCASSPGQPTDTDTQYFGPGTRLTVL.

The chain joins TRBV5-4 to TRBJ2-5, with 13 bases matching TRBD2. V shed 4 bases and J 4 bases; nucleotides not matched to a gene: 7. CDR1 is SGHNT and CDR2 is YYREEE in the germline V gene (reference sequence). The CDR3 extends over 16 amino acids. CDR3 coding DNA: TGTGCCAGCAGCCTACACCGGACTAGCGGGGGAGAGACCCAGTACTTC. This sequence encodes CASSLHRTSGGETQYF.

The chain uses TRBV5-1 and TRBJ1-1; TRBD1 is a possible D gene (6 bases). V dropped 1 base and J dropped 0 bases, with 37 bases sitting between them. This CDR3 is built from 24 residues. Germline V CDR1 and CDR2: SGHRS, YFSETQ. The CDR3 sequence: CASSLSGHWGTCQGISGMNTEAFF. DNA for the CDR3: TGCGCCAGCAGCTTGTCCGGGCACTGGGGCACTTGTCAGGGGATTTCAGGGATGAACACTGAAGCTTTCTTT.

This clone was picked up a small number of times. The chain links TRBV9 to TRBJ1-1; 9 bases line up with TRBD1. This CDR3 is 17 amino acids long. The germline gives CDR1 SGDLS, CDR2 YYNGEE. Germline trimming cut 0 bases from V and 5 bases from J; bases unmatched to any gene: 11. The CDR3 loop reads CASSVVSPGQGGTEAFF. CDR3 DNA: TGTGCCAGCAGCGTAGTTTCCCCGGGACAGGGAGGAACTGAAGCTTTCTTT. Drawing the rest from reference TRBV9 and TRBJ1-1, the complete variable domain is DSGVTQTPKHLITATGQRVTLRCSPRSGDLSVYWYQQSLDQGLQFLIQYYNGEERAKGNILERFSAQQFPDLHSELNLSSLELGDSALYFCASSVVSPGQGGTEAFFGQGTRLTVV.

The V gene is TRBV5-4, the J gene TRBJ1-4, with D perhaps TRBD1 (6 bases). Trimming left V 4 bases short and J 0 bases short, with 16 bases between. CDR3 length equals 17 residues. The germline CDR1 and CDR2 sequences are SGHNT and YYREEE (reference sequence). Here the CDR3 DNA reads TGTGCCAGCAGCCCACGCCCTCGGACAGCAACTAATGAAAAACTGTTTTTT. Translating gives CASSPRPRTATNEKLFF.

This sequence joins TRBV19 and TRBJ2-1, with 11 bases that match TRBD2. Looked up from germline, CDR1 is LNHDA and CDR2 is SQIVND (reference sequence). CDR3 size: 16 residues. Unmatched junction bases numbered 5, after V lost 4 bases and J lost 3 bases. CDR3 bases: TGTGCCAGTAGTAATTCCGGGACTAGCGGCTACAATGAGCAGTTCTTC. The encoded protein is CASSNSGTSGYNEQFF.

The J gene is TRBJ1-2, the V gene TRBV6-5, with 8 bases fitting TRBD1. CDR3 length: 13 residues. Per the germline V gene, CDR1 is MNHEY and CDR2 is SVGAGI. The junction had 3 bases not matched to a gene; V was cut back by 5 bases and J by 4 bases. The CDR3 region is CASSPGGAYGYTF. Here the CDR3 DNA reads TGTGCCAGCAGTCCAGGGGGCGCCTATGGCTACACCTTC.

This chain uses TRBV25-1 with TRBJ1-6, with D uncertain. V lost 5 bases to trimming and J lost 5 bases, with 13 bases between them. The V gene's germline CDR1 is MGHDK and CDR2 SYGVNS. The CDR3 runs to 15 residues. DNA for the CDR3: TGTGCCAGCAGTAAATTAGGAGCAGATAATTCACCCCTCCACTTT. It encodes CASSKLGADNSPLHF.

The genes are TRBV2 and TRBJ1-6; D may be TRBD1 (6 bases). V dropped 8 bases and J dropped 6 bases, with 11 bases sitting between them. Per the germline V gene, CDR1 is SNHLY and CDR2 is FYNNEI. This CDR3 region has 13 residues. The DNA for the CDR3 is TGTGCCAGCGAACACAGGGTTAATTCACCCCTCCACTTT. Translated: CASEHRVNSPLHF.

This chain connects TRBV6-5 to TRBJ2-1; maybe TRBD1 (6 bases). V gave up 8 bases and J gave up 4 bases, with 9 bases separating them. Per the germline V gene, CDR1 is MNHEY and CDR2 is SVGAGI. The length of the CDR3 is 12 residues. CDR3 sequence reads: CASQTGYNEQFF. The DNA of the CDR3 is TGTGCCAGCCAGACAGGATACAATGAGCAGTTCTTC.

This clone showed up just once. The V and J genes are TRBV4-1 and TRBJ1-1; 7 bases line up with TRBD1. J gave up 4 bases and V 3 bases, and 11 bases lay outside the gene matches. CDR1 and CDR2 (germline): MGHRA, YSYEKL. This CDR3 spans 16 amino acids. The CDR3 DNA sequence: TGCGCCAGCAGCCATGTCGGGGGAACAGGGGCCACTGAAGCTTTCTTT. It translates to CASSHVGGTGATEAFF.

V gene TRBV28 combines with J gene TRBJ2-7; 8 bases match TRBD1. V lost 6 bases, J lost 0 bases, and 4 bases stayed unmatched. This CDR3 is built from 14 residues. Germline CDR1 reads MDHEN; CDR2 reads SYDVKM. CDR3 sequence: CASRRTGRSYEQYF. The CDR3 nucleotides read TGTGCCAGCAGACGGACAGGGCGCTCCTACGAGCAGTACTTC.

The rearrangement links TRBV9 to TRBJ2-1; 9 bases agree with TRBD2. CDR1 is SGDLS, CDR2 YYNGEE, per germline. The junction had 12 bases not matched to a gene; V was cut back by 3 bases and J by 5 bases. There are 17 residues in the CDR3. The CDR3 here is CASSEAPAGGPNNEQFF. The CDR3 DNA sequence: TGTGCCAGCAGCGAGGCCCCGGCGGGGGGGCCAAACAATGAGCAGTTCTTC.

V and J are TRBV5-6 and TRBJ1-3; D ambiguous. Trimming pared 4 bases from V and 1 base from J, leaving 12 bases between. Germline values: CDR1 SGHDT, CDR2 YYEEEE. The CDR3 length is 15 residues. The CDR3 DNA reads TGTGCCAGCAGCCGCCGACTGCTATCTGGAAACACCATATATTTT. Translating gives CASSRRLLSGNTIYF.

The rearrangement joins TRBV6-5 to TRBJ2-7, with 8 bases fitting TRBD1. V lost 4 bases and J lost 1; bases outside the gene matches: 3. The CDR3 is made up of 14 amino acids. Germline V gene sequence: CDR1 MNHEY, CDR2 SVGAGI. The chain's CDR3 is CASSCRGRSYEQYF. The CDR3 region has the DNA TGTGCCAGCAGTTGCAGGGGGCGTTCCTACGAGCAGTACTTC.

The CDR3 reads CASGLVRGGGEFNGYTF. CDR3 nucleotides: TGTGCTAGTGGTTTGGTACGGGGGGGCGGCGAGTTCAATGGCTACACCTTC. This chain links TRBV12-5 with TRBJ1-2; D is possibly TRBD1 (6 bases). Trimming removed 0 bases from V and 6 bases from J, with 20 bases in between. This CDR3 has 17 amino acids. Germline V CDR1 and CDR2: LGHNT, FRNRAP. The full variable domain, in which reference TRBV12-5 and TRBJ1-2 provide the parts outside the CDR3, is DARVTQTPRHKVTEMGQEVTMRCQPILGHNTVFWYRQTMMQGLELLAYFRNRAPLDDSGMPKDRFSAEMPDATLATLKIQPSEPRDSAVYFCASGLVRGGGEFNGYTFGSGTRLTVV.